This is a list of T cell receptor beta chains from one sample in a study of T cells after yellow fever vaccination. TCRdb recomputed calls from the 5' RACE reads with MiXCR, one row per CDR3 protein. The repertoire has around 330,000 distinct CDR3 sequences, roughly 3.5% of them found once; the top ten carry 20% to 30%. The sample consisted of PBMCs, taken on the day of the yellow fever booster vaccination. Receptors were obtained from a man between 18 and 29 years old who received the YFV17D yellow fever vaccine. CDR3s include the opening cysteine and the closing phenylalanine or tryptophan. Size tells how often a clone was seen (once, few, many) or the class of an expanded clone, and some rows leave it out.

clone size | J gene | V gene | CDR3 protein
few | TRBJ2-7 | TRBV12-3/TRBV12-4 | CASSLRDRDYEQYF
many | TRBJ2-2 | TRBV4-1 | CASKPDPNTGELFF
. | TRBJ1-4 | TRBV18 | CASSPPGHFLFF
many | TRBJ2-7 | TRBV7-2 | CASSQLAGSYEQYF
many | TRBJ1-5 | TRBV4-3 | CASSQKGDQPQHF
many | TRBJ1-5 | TRBV4-1 | CASSPRDLATGGQPQHF
many | TRBJ2-1 | TRBV5-6 | CASSVDHNEQFF
many | TRBJ2-1 | TRBV4-1 | CASSLGGLVPRSYNEQFF
. | TRBJ1-2 | TRBV19 | CASSSLDRRKESYTF
few | TRBJ2-4 | TRBV7-2 | CASSSAGSLALAKNIQYF
many | TRBJ2-1 | TRBV6-2/TRBV6-3 | CASSQPFTGGRSSYNEQFF
many | TRBJ1-1 | TRBV7-2 | CASSLVLSVVRNTEAFF
few | TRBJ1-4 | TRBV5-1 | CASSLGDRGPNEKLFF
. | TRBJ2-1 | TRBV12-3/TRBV12-4 | CASRPGTGGITGVNEQFF
few | TRBJ2-7 | TRBV7-9 | CASAMEVYYEQYF
many | TRBJ2-3 | TRBV10-3 | CAIGEWASTDTQYF
few | TRBJ2-2 | TRBV7-2 | CASSPRQGAGGELFF
. | TRBJ2-5 | TRBV5-1 | CASTEFGRETQYF
many | TRBJ2-5 | TRBV4-3 | CASSQVAMGPEVVSWGRETQYF
few | TRBJ2-2 | TRBV6-2/TRBV6-3 | CASSGTEHTGELFF
many | TRBJ1-1 | TRBV29-1 | CSVVDRGQGTEAFF
many | TRBJ1-2 | TRBV7-3 | CASSFSRESGYTF
. | TRBJ2-1 | TRBV19 | CASSKPDFSAYNEQFF
few | TRBJ1-4 | TRBV7-2 | CASSFSGRGDEKLFF
. | TRBJ1-2 | TRBV4-2 | CASSQERAATNYGYTF
few | TRBJ1-1 | TRBV6-2/TRBV6-3 | CASCRRGSGNTEAFF
many | TRBJ2-3 | TRBV11-2 | CASSFDGLAGTPTDTQYF
. | TRBJ1-4 | TRBV4-1 | CASSQRALVGRSSEKLFF
few | TRBJ1-6 | TRBV7-9 | CASSYRQDRNSPLHF
many | TRBJ2-7 | TRBV12-3/TRBV12-4 | CASTRARAYEQYF
. | TRBJ2-2 | TRBV4-1 | CASSQEGFGELFF
many | TRBJ2-3 | TRBV9 | CASSYRDFPSTDTQYF
. | TRBJ1-1 | TRBV5-4 | CASREGGYTEAFF
many | TRBJ1-1 | TRBV28 | CASSFSVDRGSNTEAFF
many | TRBJ1-2 | TRBV12-3/TRBV12-4 | CASSLRVGMNGYTF
many | TRBJ2-1 | TRBV11-2 | CASSPGRGVQRYNEQFF
. | TRBJ1-6 | TRBV20-1 | CSARPDRASPLHF
few | TRBJ1-5 | TRBV10-3 | CAASSSGLVQPQHF
few | TRBJ1-1 | TRBV12-3/TRBV12-4 | CASSPAGRAFF